The 6 T cell receptor beta chains below were found in one sample sequenced in a study of CD8+CD57+ T cells in acquired aplastic anemia. According to the study, genomic DNA was the template for TCR beta VDJ and CDR3 profiling. Via MiXCR, TCRdb re-called the reads, giving one row per CDR3 protein. This sample has around 200,000 distinct CDR3 sequences, with under 55% found just once. The sequenced patients had an expansion of CD8+CD57+ cells seen by flow cytometry. Material: sorted CD4+, CD8+, or CD8+CD57+ T cells (not recorded which) from PBMCs. Source of these receptors: a human donor with aplastic anemia.

This chain joins TRBV9 and TRBJ2-5, with D possibly being TRBD1 or TRBD2 (6 bases each). This CDR3 has 13 residues. The V and J ends lost 3 bases and 7 bases respectively, with 13 bases between them. CDR1 and CDR2 (germline): SGDLS, YYNGEE. The CDR3 nucleotides read TGTGCCAGCAGCGGCTTAAAGGGGGGGACCCAGTACTTC. Its protein product is CASSGLKGGTQYF.

This sequence joins TRBV12-3 or TRBV12-4 and TRBJ1-2; TRBD1 might be the D (6 bases). V lost 3 bases and J lost 3, with 17 bases in between. The CDR3 totals 16 residues. The CDR3 here is CASSFENGGRHYGYTF. As DNA, the CDR3 is TGTGCCAGCAGTTTCGAAAACGGGGGGCGTCACTATGGCTACACCTTC.

This clonotype was observed once. The chain joins TRBV7-3 to TRBJ1-4, with D possibly TRBD1 on 5 matching bases. The CDR3 extends over 16 amino acids. The V gene's germline CDR1 is SGHTA and CDR2 FQGTGA. Trimming pared 5 bases from V and 0 bases from J, leaving 13 bases between. The CDR3 DNA reads TGTGCCAGCAGCCGGGGGACGAGACCAACTAATGAAAAACTGTTTTTT. This codes for CASSRGTRPTNEKLFF.

The V gene is TRBV7-9, the J gene TRBJ2-7, with a weak D call TRBD2 (6 bases). The DNA end is a closer match to TRBJ2-5, so the J assignment may be wrong. The CDR3 has 13 amino acids. Germline values: CDR1 SEHNR, CDR2 FQNEAQ (reference sequence). CDR3 DNA sequence: TGTGCCAGCAGCACTGGGACTTGGGAGACCCAGTACTTC. This encodes CASSTGTWETQYF.

This clonotype occurred many times. This chain joins TRBV7-9 and TRBJ1-3; D unresolved. This CDR3 contains 15 residues. Trimming took 5 bases from V and 0 from J, leaving 11 bases between them. Germline values: CDR1 SEHNR, CDR2 FQNEAQ (reference sequence). Here the CDR3 DNA reads TGTGCCAGCAGCCCCCAGGCGCTCTCTGGAAACACCATATATTTT. Its translation is CASSPQALSGNTIYF.

This clonotype was observed many times. The chain is built from TRBV6-6 and TRBJ1-3; D possibly corresponds to TRBD1 (5 bases). The V gene lost 5 bases and the J gene lost 1 base, with 12 bases spanning the gap. Germline V gene lookup returns CDR1 MNHNY and CDR2 SVGAGI (reference sequence). There are 15 residues in the CDR3. The CDR3 sequence is CASSPSGPSGNTIYF. The CDR3 coding sequence is TGTGCCAGCAGTCCCTCAGGGCCTTCTGGAAACACCATATATTTT.